The 17 T cell receptor beta chains below all came from one sample that was sequenced in a study of blood T cells in healthy people across ages. Using a J-beta primer mix together with a sample-barcoded 5' primer, a second PCR was run for about 6 to 11 cycles. From the 5' RACE reads, TCRdb called clonotypes with MiXCR, one entry per CDR3 protein. This sample has around 1.7 million distinct CDR3 sequences, with about 28% found just once. The sample was blood. These receptors were taken from a woman younger than 45 in good health.

The chain uses TRBV7-8 and TRBJ1-2; 7 nucleotides match TRBD1. The CDR3 covers 14 residues. Germline lookup yields CDR1 SGHVS and CDR2 FQNEAQ. The V segment lost 5 bases and the J segment 3 bases; nucleotides outside the gene matches: 6. The CDR3, as DNA: TGTGCCAGCAGCCGAACTGACAGGGACTATGGCTACACCTTC. It is translated as CASSRTDRDYGYTF.

For the CDR3, the DNA is TGCAGTGCTGGATATCGAACAGGAGTGAATTCACCCCTCCACTTT. This translates into CSAGYRTGVNSPLHF. The V and J genes are TRBV20-1 and TRBJ1-6; a weak D match, TRBD1 (5 bases). V lost 5 bases, J lost 7 bases, and 18 bases lay in between. CDR3 length: 15 amino acids. CDR1 is DFQATT, CDR2 SNEGSKA, per germline (reference sequence).

The chain combines TRBV6-2 or TRBV6-3 with TRBJ2-6, with 7 bases fitting TRBD1. The germline gives CDR1 MNHEY, CDR2 SVGEGT. The CDR3 runs to 16 residues. V was pared by 6 bases and J by 2 bases, with 7 bases of the junction left unmatched. The CDR3 nucleotides are TGTGCCAGCAGCCGACAGGGTCTCGCTGGGGCCAACGTCCTGACTTTC. Protein product: CASSRQGLAGANVLTF.

This clonotype was counted many times. This chain uses TRBV4-1 with TRBJ2-5; 8 bases line up with TRBD2. The J segment lost 5 bases and the V segment lost 1 base, leaving 6 bases of the junction unmatched. This CDR3 spans 15 amino acids. Germline CDR1 MGHRA, CDR2 YSYEKL. DNA for the CDR3: TGCGCCAGCAGCCAAGCCAGCGGGAGTAGGGAGACCCAGTACTTC. Translation gives CASSQASGSRETQYF.

This clonotype showed up many times. The chain combines TRBV11-2 with TRBJ2-7, with 8 bases lining up with TRBD2. CDR3 length: 14 amino acids. CDR1 and CDR2 (germline): SGHAT, FQNNGV. V gave up 6 bases and J gave up 6 bases; unmatched junction bases: 10. In DNA form, the CDR3 reads TGTGCCAGCAGTCTTATGCGGGGGGATAGCGAGCAGTACTTC. It specifies CASSLMRGDSEQYF.

This clonotype was seen repeatedly, ten times or more. The chain couples TRBV7-9 to TRBJ2-7, with 11 bases that match TRBD1. Per the germline V gene, CDR1 is SEHNR and CDR2 is FQNEAQ (reference sequence). Trimming removed 5 bases from V and 7 bases from J; junction bases left unmatched: 10. This CDR3 has 15 residues. CDR3 DNA: TGTGCCAGCAGCCCTGGGACAGGGGGTAAAGAAGAGCAGTACTTC. It specifies CASSPGTGGKEEQYF.

This clonotype has just one count. The J gene is TRBJ2-1, the V gene TRBV6-2 or TRBV6-3, with a tentative D call TRBD2 (6 bases). The J call could be wrong; TRBJ2-7 is a better fit for the DNA end. The CDR3 runs 12 residues. Germline V CDR1 and CDR2: MNHEY, SVGEGT. CDR3 nucleotides: TGTGCCAGCAATTATGGGACTGGTGAGCAGTACTTC. Amino acids: CASNYGTGEQYF.

This clonotype was counted between two and nine times. The CDR3 loop is CASRGGHTGELFF. CDR3 coding DNA: TGTGCCAGCAGAGGGGGGCACACCGGGGAGCTGTTTTTT. The chain uses TRBV27 and TRBJ2-2; either TRBD1 or TRBD2 may fit D (6 bases each). The CDR3 totals 13 residues. The germline CDR1 and CDR2 sequences are MNHEY and SMNVEV (reference sequence). The V gene lost 6 bases and the J gene lost 3 bases, with 8 bases spanning the gap.

Notes on this clonotype: A much larger clone lies a single base off, so this may be a read error. The chain has TRBV29-1 and TRBJ2-5; 9 positions agree with TRBD1. Germline values: CDR1 SQVTM, CDR2 ANQGSEA. The CDR3 is made up of 12 amino acids. CDR3 loop: CGVDRGEETQYF. CDR3 DNA: TGCGGCGTCGACAGGGGGGAAGAGACCCAGTACTTC.

This clonotype was counted a few times. This chain connects TRBV24-1 to TRBJ1-1; TRBD1 agrees at 7 bases. V lost 5 bases and J lost 3; bases outside the gene matches: 11. The CDR3 totals 16 residues. CDR1 KGHDR and CDR2 SFDVKD come from the germline V gene. The CDR3 protein is CATSARVRGRDTEAFF. In nucleotides, the CDR3 is TGTGCCACCAGTGCCCGGGTCAGGGGGAGGGACACTGAAGCTTTCTTT.

The V call is TRBV6-5, the J call TRBJ2-3; D may be TRBD1 (6 bases). V lost 6 bases to trimming and J lost 4 bases, with 20 bases between them. This CDR3 spans 16 amino acids. Germline CDR1 reads MNHEY; CDR2 reads SVGAGI. The CDR3 loop reads CASSLRVTGSSDTQYF. The CDR3, as DNA: TGTGCCAGCAGCCTAAGAGTCACAGGGAGTTCAGATACGCAGTATTTT.

The table lists this clonotype with a few counts. The rearrangement links TRBV27 to TRBJ2-1, with D perhaps assigned TRBD1 or TRBD2 (5 bases each). The V and J ends lost 4 bases and 8 bases respectively, with 12 bases between them. This CDR3 has 13 amino acids. Looked up from germline, CDR1 is MNHEY and CDR2 is SMNVEV (reference sequence). CDR3 DNA: TGTGCCAGCAGTTACCCCGGGACCCATGAGCAGTTCTTC. Translated, it gives CASSYPGTHEQFF.

The chain is built from TRBV3-1 and TRBJ2-4; 11 bases map to TRBD1. Judging by the DNA end, TRBJ2-7 fits better; the J call may be wrong. Germline CDR1 and CDR2: LGHDT and YNNKEL (reference sequence). CDR3 length equals 15 residues. The CDR3 protein is CASSPRDRGSNEQYF. CDR3 nucleotides: TGTGCCAGCAGCCCGCGGGACAGGGGGTCAAACGAGCAGTACTTC.

The V and J genes are TRBV7-2 and TRBJ1-6; D remains ambiguous. V dropped 1 base and J dropped 7 bases, with 11 bases sitting between them. The CDR3 runs to 15 residues. Germline V gene sequence: CDR1 SGHTA, CDR2 FQGNSA. The CDR3 DNA follows: TGTGCCAGCAGCTTAGATATGGGCTTGAATTCACCCCTCCACTTT. The encoded protein is CASSLDMGLNSPLHF.

This clonotype was found a few times. The V and J genes are TRBV6-1 and TRBJ2-7; 14 positions match TRBD2. Trimming took 4 bases from V and 5 from J; bases not matched to a gene: 10. This CDR3 comprises 17 residues. Germline assignment: CDR1 MNHNS and CDR2 SASEGT. The CDR3, as DNA: TGTGCCAGCAGTGGGACTAGCGGGAGGATAAAGATTGACGAGCAGTACTTC. Translated: CASSGTSGRIKIDEQYF.

The chain links TRBV20-1 to TRBJ1-4; 9 positions agree with TRBD1. The CDR3 spans 16 residues. The germline V gene encodes CDR1 DFQATT and CDR2 SNEGSKA (reference sequence). Trimming removed 4 bases from V and 7 bases from J; junction bases left unmatched: 13. The CDR3 sequence: CSAIQGARSATEKLFF. The CDR3 DNA reads as TGCAGTGCTATACAGGGGGCGCGATCGGCTACTGAAAAACTGTTTTTT.

In regard to this clonotype: As the CDR3 is not closed by the conserved phenylalanine or tryptophan, this likely results from a read error. The chain combines TRBV6-6 with TRBJ1-2, with TRBD1 identical over 10 bases. After removal of 2 bases from V and 2 bases from J, the junction contained 2 bases not matched to a gene. CDR1 and CDR2 from the germline V gene are MNHNY and SVGAGI (reference sequence). The CDR3 is made up of 15 amino acids. Here the CDR3 reads CASSYVGQGNYGYTV. Written as DNA, the CDR3 is TGTGCCAGCAGTTACGTGGGACAGGGGAACTATGGCTACACCGTC.